One T cell receptor (beta chain) is described in this entry. Germline V gene data show CDR1 as SGHVS and CDR2 as FNYEAQ. The ends were cut back, 1 base at V and 4 bases at J, with 15 bases in the middle. CDR3 size: 16 residues. This sample was included in a study of long-term antiretroviral therapy in people with HIV. Version v3.0 of the immunoSEQ assay ran at survey level. Sequencing used immunoSEQ multiplex PCR; TCRdb keeps in-frame clones, though not all of them. This sample has thousands of clones, with less than 80% found just once. This TCR was sampled from a man aged 18-30 years with HIV. The gene calls are TRBV7-6 and TRBJ2-3, with D tentatively TRBD1 or TRBD2 (7 bases each). The source material was unsorted PBMCs, sampled 0.1 years before starting antiretroviral therapy. The CDR3 coding sequence is TGTGCCAGCAGCTTAGAAGCAGGGGGGGCGGCAGATACGCAGTATTTT. Translated: CASSLEAGGAADTQYF.